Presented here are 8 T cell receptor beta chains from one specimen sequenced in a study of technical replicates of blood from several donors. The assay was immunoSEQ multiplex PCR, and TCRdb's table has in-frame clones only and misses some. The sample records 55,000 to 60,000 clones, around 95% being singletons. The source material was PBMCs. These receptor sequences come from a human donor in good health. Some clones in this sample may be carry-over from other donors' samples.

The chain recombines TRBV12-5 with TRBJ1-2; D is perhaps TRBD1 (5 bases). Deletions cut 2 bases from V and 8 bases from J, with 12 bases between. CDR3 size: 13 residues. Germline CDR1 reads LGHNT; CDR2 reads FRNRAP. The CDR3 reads CASGLKGPRGYTF. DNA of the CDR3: TGTGCTAGTGGTTTGAAGGGGCCCAGGGGCTACACCTTC.

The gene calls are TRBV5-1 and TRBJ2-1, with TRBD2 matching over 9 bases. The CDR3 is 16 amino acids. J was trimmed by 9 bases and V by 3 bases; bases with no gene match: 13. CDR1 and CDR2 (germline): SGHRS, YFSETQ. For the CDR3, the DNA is TGCGCCAGCAGCTCAACCGGGACTAGCCAGTTTGGTGAGCAGTTCTTC. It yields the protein CASSSTGTSQFGEQFF. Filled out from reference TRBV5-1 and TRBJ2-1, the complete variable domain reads KAGVTQTPRYLIKTRGQQVTLSCSPISGHRSVSWYQQTPGQGLQFLFEYFSETQRNKGNFPGRFSGRQFSNSRSEMNVSTLELGDSALYLCASSSTGTSQFGEQFFGPGTRLTVL.

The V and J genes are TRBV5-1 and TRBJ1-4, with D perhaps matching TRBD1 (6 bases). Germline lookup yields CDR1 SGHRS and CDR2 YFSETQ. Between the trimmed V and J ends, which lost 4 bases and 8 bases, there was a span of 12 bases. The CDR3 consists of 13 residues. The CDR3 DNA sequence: TGCGCCAGCAGCCCAGGGGTAGGAGAAAAACTGTTTTTT. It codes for CASSPGVGEKLFF.

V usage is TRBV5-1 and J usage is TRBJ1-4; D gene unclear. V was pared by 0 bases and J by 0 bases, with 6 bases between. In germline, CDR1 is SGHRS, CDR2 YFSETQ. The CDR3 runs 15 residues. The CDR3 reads CASSLGSSTNEKLFF. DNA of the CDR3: TGCGCCAGCAGCTTGGGTAGCTCAACTAATGAAAAACTGTTTTTT.

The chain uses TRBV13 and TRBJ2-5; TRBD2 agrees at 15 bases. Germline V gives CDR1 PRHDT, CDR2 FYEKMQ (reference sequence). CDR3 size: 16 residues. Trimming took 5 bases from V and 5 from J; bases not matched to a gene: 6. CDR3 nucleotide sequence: TGTGCCAGCAGCCCCCGGACTAGCGGGAGGGAGGAGACCCAGTACTTC. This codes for CASSPRTSGREETQYF.

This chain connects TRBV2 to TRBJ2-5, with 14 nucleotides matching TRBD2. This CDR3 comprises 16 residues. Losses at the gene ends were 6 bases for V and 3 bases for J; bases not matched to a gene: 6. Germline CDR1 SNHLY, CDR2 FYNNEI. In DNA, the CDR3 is TGTGCCAGCAGGAGGGGACTAGCGGGGGTCGAAGAGACCCAGTACTTC. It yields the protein CASRRGLAGVEETQYF.

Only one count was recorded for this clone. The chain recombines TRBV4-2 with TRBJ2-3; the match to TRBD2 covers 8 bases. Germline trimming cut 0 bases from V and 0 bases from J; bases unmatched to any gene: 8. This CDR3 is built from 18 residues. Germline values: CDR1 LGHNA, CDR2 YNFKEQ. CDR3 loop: CASSQDLVASGSTDTQYF. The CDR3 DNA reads TGTGCCAGCAGCCAAGACCTCGTCGCTAGCGGGAGCACAGATACGCAGTATTTT.

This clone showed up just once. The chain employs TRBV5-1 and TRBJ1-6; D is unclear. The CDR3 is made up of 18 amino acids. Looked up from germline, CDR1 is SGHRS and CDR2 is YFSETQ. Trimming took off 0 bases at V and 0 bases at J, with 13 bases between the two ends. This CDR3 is CASSLVGSGFSYNSPLHF. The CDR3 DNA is TGCGCCAGCAGCTTGGTAGGTTCGGGGTTCTCCTATAATTCACCCCTCCACTTT.